This is a list of T cell receptor beta chains from one sample in a study of blood T cells in healthy people across ages. One entry per CDR3 protein, called by TCRdb with MiXCR from the 5' RACE reads. The table shows about 650,000 distinct CDR3 sequences, with around 50% occurring only once. The source material was blood. The receptors derive from a woman older than 75 in good health. CDR3s include the opening cysteine and the closing phenylalanine or tryptophan. Fields, in order: V gene, D gene, J gene, CDR3 length, clone size, CDR3 DNA, CDR3 protein. D genes are given only for firm matches. Clone sizes are given selectively: once, few, many, or a class where the clone is expanded.

v_call: TRBV28
d_call: NA
j_call: TRBJ1-5
cdr3_length: 14
clone_size: NA
cdr3_nt: TGTGCCTCACGCTATCAGGTTAGCAATCAGCCCCAGCATTTT
cdr3_aa: CASRYQVSNQPQHF

v_call: TRBV9
d_call: NA
j_call: TRBJ2-3
cdr3_length: 15
clone_size: NA
cdr3_nt: TGTGCCAGCAGCGTAGATACAGGGTTCACAGATACGCAGTATTTT
cdr3_aa: CASSVDTGFTDTQYF

v_call: TRBV7-9
d_call: NA
j_call: TRBJ1-1
cdr3_length: 16
clone_size: NA
cdr3_nt: TGTGCCAGCAGCACCTACGGGGGCAATTTGAACACTGAGACTTTCTTT
cdr3_aa: CASSTYGGNLNTETFF

v_call: TRBV14
d_call: NA
j_call: TRBJ2-1
cdr3_length: 14
clone_size: NA
cdr3_nt: TGTGCCAGCAGCCAAGAAGCCGGGATGAGGGAGCAGTTCTTC
cdr3_aa: CASSQEAGMREQFF

v_call: TRBV6-5
d_call: NA
j_call: TRBJ2-5
cdr3_length: 13
clone_size: NA
cdr3_nt: TGTGCCAGCAGCCAACTGGCCCTGGAGACCCAGTACTTC
cdr3_aa: CASSQLALETQYF

v_call: TRBV20-1
d_call: TRBD1
j_call: TRBJ2-5
cdr3_length: 15
clone_size: many
cdr3_nt: TGCAGTGCTAGATCCGGGACAGGGATGTCAGAGACCCAGTACTTC
cdr3_aa: CSARSGTGMSETQYF

v_call: TRBV7-8
d_call: TRBD1
j_call: TRBJ1-2
cdr3_length: 14
clone_size: NA
cdr3_nt: TGTGCCAGCAGCTTAGCGGACAGGGCCCAAGGCTACACCTTC
cdr3_aa: CASSLADRAQGYTF

v_call: TRBV5-1
d_call: NA
j_call: TRBJ2-5
cdr3_length: 13
clone_size: NA
cdr3_nt: TGCGCCAGCACGTTGAATAGCAGAGAGACCCAGTACTTC
cdr3_aa: CASTLNSRETQYF

v_call: TRBV10-3
d_call: NA
j_call: TRBJ2-7
cdr3_length: 13
clone_size: NA
cdr3_nt: TGTGCCATCAGTGAACGTCCCACTCACGAGCAGTACTTC
cdr3_aa: CAISERPTHEQYF

v_call: TRBV12-3/TRBV12-4
d_call: TRBD1
j_call: TRBJ1-2
cdr3_length: 15
clone_size: NA
cdr3_nt: TGTGCCAGCAGTACTCAGACAGGGGGCGCCTATGGCTACACCTTC
cdr3_aa: CASSTQTGGAYGYTF

v_call: TRBV7-9
d_call: NA
j_call: TRBJ1-2
cdr3_length: 15
clone_size: once
cdr3_nt: TGTGCCAGCAGCCCACCCGTCGGCTCTAACTATGGCTACACCTTC
cdr3_aa: CASSPPVGSNYGYTF

v_call: TRBV20-1
d_call: NA
j_call: TRBJ2-3
cdr3_length: 14
clone_size: few
cdr3_nt: TGCAGTGCGCTAGATTGGCGACCAACAGATACGCGGTATTTT
cdr3_aa: CSALDWRPTDTRYF

v_call: TRBV29-1
d_call: NA
j_call: TRBJ2-7
cdr3_length: 15
clone_size: NA
cdr3_nt: TGCAGCGTTGAAGATCAAGGGCTAATTCCCTACGAGCAGTACTTC
cdr3_aa: CSVEDQGLIPYEQYF

v_call: TRBV6-6
d_call: TRBD1
j_call: TRBJ1-2
cdr3_length: 14
clone_size: NA
cdr3_nt: TGTGCCAGCAGTTTGGACAGGCAAAACTATGGCTACACCTTC
cdr3_aa: CASSLDRQNYGYTF

v_call: TRBV28
d_call: TRBD2
j_call: TRBJ2-1
cdr3_length: 16
clone_size: few
cdr3_nt: TGTGCCAGCCTCGCTAGCGGGGGGGGACTGTACAATGAGCAGTTCTTC
cdr3_aa: CASLASGGGLYNEQFF

v_call: TRBV24-1
d_call: NA
j_call: TRBJ2-7
cdr3_length: 13
clone_size: NA
cdr3_nt: TGTGCCACCAGTGGTGAAGGAATCTACGAGCAGTACTTC
cdr3_aa: CATSGEGIYEQYF

v_call: TRBV5-5
d_call: NA
j_call: TRBJ2-2
cdr3_length: 16
clone_size: few
cdr3_nt: TGTGCCAGCAACCTGAGGGGTGCTACGAACACCGGGGAGCTGTTTTTT
cdr3_aa: CASNLRGATNTGELFF

v_call: TRBV3-1
d_call: NA
j_call: TRBJ2-3
cdr3_length: 12
clone_size: NA
cdr3_nt: TGTGCCAGCAGCCTGACGGAGGGTACGCAGTATTTT
cdr3_aa: CASSLTEGTQYF

v_call: TRBV25-1
d_call: NA
j_call: TRBJ2-4
cdr3_length: 15
clone_size: NA
cdr3_nt: TGTGCCAGCAGTGAACCGGGGGCGGCCAAAAACATTCAGTACTTC
cdr3_aa: CASSEPGAAKNIQYF

v_call: TRBV5-1
d_call: TRBD2
j_call: TRBJ2-2
cdr3_length: 16
clone_size: few
cdr3_nt: TGCGCCAGCGGGAGACTAGCGGGGGCGAACACCGGGGAGCTGTTTTTT
cdr3_aa: CASGRLAGANTGELFF

v_call: TRBV29-1
d_call: TRBD1
j_call: TRBJ1-2
cdr3_length: 14
clone_size: NA
cdr3_nt: TGCAGCGTCTTTCCGGGACAGGGGACCCATGGCTACACCTTC
cdr3_aa: CSVFPGQGTHGYTF

v_call: TRBV6-5
d_call: TRBD1
j_call: TRBJ1-6
cdr3_length: 13
clone_size: NA
cdr3_nt: TGTGCCAGCTCGACAGGGACTGTCTCACCCCTCCACTTT
cdr3_aa: CASSTGTVSPLHF

v_call: TRBV6-5
d_call: NA
j_call: TRBJ2-5
cdr3_length: 13
clone_size: NA
cdr3_nt: TGTGCCAGCAGTTCAAACGGGGTCGCGACCCAGTACTTC
cdr3_aa: CASSSNGVATQYF

v_call: TRBV25-1
d_call: TRBD1
j_call: TRBJ2-3
cdr3_length: 16
clone_size: NA
cdr3_nt: TGTGCCAGCAGTGAAGACAGGGTAGGAAGGGCAGATACGCAGTATTTT
cdr3_aa: CASSEDRVGRADTQYF

v_call: TRBV7-2
d_call: NA
j_call: TRBJ2-7
cdr3_length: 13
clone_size: many
cdr3_nt: TGTGCCAGCAATCCGGCTTATGGGCACGAGCAGTACTTC
cdr3_aa: CASNPAYGHEQYF

v_call: TRBV9
d_call: NA
j_call: TRBJ2-5
cdr3_length: 13
clone_size: NA
cdr3_nt: TGTGCCAGCAGCGTAGAGGAGCAAGAGACCCAGTACTTC
cdr3_aa: CASSVEEQETQYF

v_call: TRBV10-3
d_call: NA
j_call: TRBJ2-4
cdr3_length: 14
clone_size: NA
cdr3_nt: TGTGCCATCAGTGAGTCTCTGATGGGGGACATTCAGTACTTC
cdr3_aa: CAISESLMGDIQYF

v_call: TRBV4-1
d_call: NA
j_call: TRBJ1-2
cdr3_length: 15
clone_size: NA
cdr3_nt: TGCGCCAGCAGCCCAAACGTGGATACGTACGGTGGCTACACCTTC
cdr3_aa: CASSPNVDTYGGYTF

v_call: TRBV10-3
d_call: NA
j_call: TRBJ1-1
cdr3_length: 16
clone_size: NA
cdr3_nt: TGTGCCATCAGTCCCCACCTGGGACCGTTGAACACTGAAGCTTTCTTT
cdr3_aa: CAISPHLGPLNTEAFF

v_call: TRBV6-1
d_call: NA
j_call: TRBJ2-7
cdr3_length: 17
clone_size: NA
cdr3_nt: TGTGCCAGCAGTGACACCATTCCGACACGGGTCTCCTACGAGCAGTACTTC
cdr3_aa: CASSDTIPTRVSYEQYF

v_call: TRBV27
d_call: NA
j_call: TRBJ2-5
cdr3_length: 13
clone_size: many
cdr3_nt: TGTGCCAGCAGTGGGGACTCTGAGGGGACCCAGTACTTC
cdr3_aa: CASSGDSEGTQYF

v_call: TRBV5-1
d_call: NA
j_call: TRBJ2-3
cdr3_length: 13
clone_size: many
cdr3_nt: TGCGCCAGCAGCATACACAGGGCAGATACGCAGTATTTT
cdr3_aa: CASSIHRADTQYF

v_call: TRBV11-1
d_call: NA
j_call: TRBJ2-7
cdr3_length: 13
clone_size: NA
cdr3_nt: TGTGCCAGCAGCTTAATAACAGGGTCGGAGCAGTACTTC
cdr3_aa: CASSLITGSEQYF

v_call: TRBV3-1
d_call: NA
j_call: TRBJ2-1
cdr3_length: 15
clone_size: NA
cdr3_nt: TGTGCCAGCAGCCGAGCGGCGGTCTCCTACAATGAGCAGTTCTTC
cdr3_aa: CASSRAAVSYNEQFF

v_call: TRBV6-5
d_call: TRBD2
j_call: TRBJ2-5
cdr3_length: 16
clone_size: NA
cdr3_nt: TGTGCCAGCAGTTATAGTAGCGGGGCGACCCAAGAGACCCAGTACTTC
cdr3_aa: CASSYSSGATQETQYF

v_call: TRBV7-9
d_call: TRBD1
j_call: TRBJ1-2
cdr3_length: 14
clone_size: NA
cdr3_nt: TGTGCCAGCAACCCCCTCGACAGGGGGAATGGCTACACCTTC
cdr3_aa: CASNPLDRGNGYTF

v_call: TRBV24-1
d_call: TRBD1
j_call: TRBJ1-5
cdr3_length: 16
clone_size: NA
cdr3_nt: TGTGCCACCAGTGATTCGGGGACAGGGTACAATCAGCCCCAGCATTTT
cdr3_aa: CATSDSGTGYNQPQHF

v_call: TRBV28
d_call: NA
j_call: TRBJ2-1
cdr3_length: 12
clone_size: many
cdr3_nt: TGTGCCATCACGGGCAGCCACAATGAGCAGTTCTTC
cdr3_aa: CAITGSHNEQFF

v_call: TRBV6-6
d_call: NA
j_call: TRBJ2-7
cdr3_length: 14
clone_size: NA
cdr3_nt: TGTGCCAGCAGTTACCACGCGAAATCCTACGAGCAGTACTTC
cdr3_aa: CASSYHAKSYEQYF

v_call: TRBV5-1
d_call: NA
j_call: TRBJ2-7
cdr3_length: 12
clone_size: NA
cdr3_nt: TGCGCCAGCAGGCAGGGGCACTACGAGCAGTACTTC
cdr3_aa: CASRQGHYEQYF

v_call: TRBV16
d_call: NA
j_call: TRBJ1-2
cdr3_length: 15
clone_size: NA
cdr3_nt: TGTGCCAGCAGTCGCGACAGGATTAATAACTATGGCTACACCTTC
cdr3_aa: CASSRDRINNYGYTF

v_call: TRBV7-2
d_call: NA
j_call: TRBJ2-1
cdr3_length: 14
clone_size: few
cdr3_nt: TGTGCCAGCAGCAGGGGACTTTTGGCCAGTGAGCAGTTCTTC
cdr3_aa: CASSRGLLASEQFF

v_call: TRBV12-3/TRBV12-4
d_call: NA
j_call: TRBJ2-5
cdr3_length: 13
clone_size: many
cdr3_nt: TGTGCCAGCACCGACGCAGGGGAAGAGACCCAGTACTTC
cdr3_aa: CASTDAGEETQYF

v_call: TRBV27
d_call: NA
j_call: TRBJ2-7
cdr3_length: 14
clone_size: NA
cdr3_nt: TGTGCCAGCAGCGGATTCGGGACAAGCTACGAGCAGTACTTC
cdr3_aa: CASSGFGTSYEQYF

v_call: TRBV10-1
d_call: TRBD2
j_call: TRBJ2-7
cdr3_length: 15
clone_size: many
cdr3_nt: TGCGCCAGCAGTGACGGTAGTAGCGGGAGAGGTGAGCAGTACTTC
cdr3_aa: CASSDGSSGRGEQYF

v_call: TRBV25-1
d_call: TRBD2
j_call: TRBJ2-7
cdr3_length: 16
clone_size: few
cdr3_nt: TGTGCCAGCAGCGGAGCCGGGGGAGGGGTTTCCTACGAGCAGTACTTC
cdr3_aa: CASSGAGGGVSYEQYF

v_call: TRBV5-1
d_call: TRBD2
j_call: TRBJ2-1
cdr3_length: 15
clone_size: NA
cdr3_nt: TGCGCCAGCGTCCCTTCTAGCGGGGTTTTCGATGAGCAGTTCTTC
cdr3_aa: CASVPSSGVFDEQFF

v_call: TRBV28
d_call: TRBD1
j_call: TRBJ1-2
cdr3_length: 15
clone_size: few
cdr3_nt: TGTGCCAGCAGTTCGCCAGGGACAGGGAACTATGGCTACACCTTC
cdr3_aa: CASSSPGTGNYGYTF

v_call: TRBV15
d_call: TRBD1
j_call: TRBJ2-5
cdr3_length: 18
clone_size: NA
cdr3_nt: TGTGCCACCAGCGCCACCGCTGTGACAGGGTGGAATCGGGAGACCCAGTACTTC
cdr3_aa: CATSATAVTGWNRETQYF

v_call: TRBV7-9
d_call: TRBD1
j_call: TRBJ1-5
cdr3_length: 12
clone_size: many
cdr3_nt: TGTGCCAGCAGTTTGACAGGGAAGCCCCAGCATTTT
cdr3_aa: CASSLTGKPQHF

v_call: TRBV6-6
d_call: TRBD2
j_call: TRBJ2-7
cdr3_length: 14
clone_size: NA
cdr3_nt: TGTGCCAGCAGGCCGCCTAGCGGGAGTTACGAGCAGTACTTC
cdr3_aa: CASRPPSGSYEQYF

v_call: TRBV18
d_call: NA
j_call: TRBJ2-3
cdr3_length: 13
clone_size: many
cdr3_nt: TGTGCCAGCTCACCACCCGAGGTAGATACGCAGTATTTT
cdr3_aa: CASSPPEVDTQYF

v_call: TRBV20-1
d_call: NA
j_call: TRBJ1-4
cdr3_length: 15
clone_size: few
cdr3_nt: TGCAGTGCTAGGGCCTCAGGTTCAACTAATGAAAAACTGTTTTTT
cdr3_aa: CSARASGSTNEKLFF

v_call: TRBV9
d_call: NA
j_call: TRBJ2-5
cdr3_length: 13
clone_size: many
cdr3_nt: TGTGCCAGCAGCGTAGGAAGGTTGGAGACCCAGTACTTC
cdr3_aa: CASSVGRLETQYF

v_call: TRBV7-9
d_call: TRBD1
j_call: TRBJ1-2
cdr3_length: 16
clone_size: NA
cdr3_nt: TGTGCCAGCAGCTTAGCCTCGACAGGGAGTAACTATGGCTACACCTTC
cdr3_aa: CASSLASTGSNYGYTF

v_call: TRBV6-6
d_call: NA
j_call: TRBJ2-1
cdr3_length: 14
clone_size: many
cdr3_nt: TGTGCCAGCAGTTACTCGCCGGGGAGCGTGGTTTCGTTCTTC
cdr3_aa: CASSYSPGSVVSFF

v_call: TRBV29-1
d_call: NA
j_call: TRBJ2-1
cdr3_length: 12
clone_size: NA
cdr3_nt: TGCAGCGGCCGAGACAGAGAATGGGAGCAGTTCTTC
cdr3_aa: CSGRDREWEQFF